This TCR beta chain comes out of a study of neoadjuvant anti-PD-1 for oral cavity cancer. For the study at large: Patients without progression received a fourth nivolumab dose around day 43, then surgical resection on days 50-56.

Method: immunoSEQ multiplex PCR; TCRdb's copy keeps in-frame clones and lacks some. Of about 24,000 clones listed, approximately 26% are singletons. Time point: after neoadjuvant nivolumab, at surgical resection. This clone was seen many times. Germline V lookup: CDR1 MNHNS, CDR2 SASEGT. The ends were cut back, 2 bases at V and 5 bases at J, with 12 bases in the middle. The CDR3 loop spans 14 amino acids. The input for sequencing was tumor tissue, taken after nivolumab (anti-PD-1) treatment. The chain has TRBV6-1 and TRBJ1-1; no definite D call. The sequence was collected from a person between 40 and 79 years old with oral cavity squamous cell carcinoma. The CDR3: CASSEQLSETEAFF. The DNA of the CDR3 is TGTGCCAGCAGTGAACAATTATCGGAGACTGAAGCTTTCTTT.